This T cell receptor beta chain derives from a study of long-term antiretroviral therapy in people with HIV. Turning to this clone: Its antigen is currently unknown.

V was shortened by 3 bases and J by 11 bases, with 16 bases between the two germline ends. The CDR3 loop spans 13 amino acids. Germline-derived CDR1 and CDR2 are SGHTA and FQGNSA. Study-wide points: Post-ART samples showed increased diversity that remained below transplant donor control levels.

Survey-level resolution applied to immunoSEQ assay v3.0. Samples were sequenced targeting about 40,000-50,000 T-cell genomes each. The data were produced by immunoSEQ multiplex PCR, yet TCRdb's version contains in-frame clones alone and is incomplete. The sample yields about 21,000 clones, 85% to 90% seen once. Treatment locations for all participants with HIV were in the United States. Going into DNA extraction, samples held 1-10 million cryopreserved PBMC. The gene calls are TRBV7-2 and TRBJ1-2; D might be TRBD1 (5 bases). The sample here was unsorted PBMCs, taken 2.3 years after starting antiretroviral therapy. The TCR was taken from a man in his sixties with HIV. This CDR3 is CASSFDSYKRYTF. The CDR3 nucleotides are TGTGCCAGCAGCTTTGACAGCTACAAGCGATACACCTTC.